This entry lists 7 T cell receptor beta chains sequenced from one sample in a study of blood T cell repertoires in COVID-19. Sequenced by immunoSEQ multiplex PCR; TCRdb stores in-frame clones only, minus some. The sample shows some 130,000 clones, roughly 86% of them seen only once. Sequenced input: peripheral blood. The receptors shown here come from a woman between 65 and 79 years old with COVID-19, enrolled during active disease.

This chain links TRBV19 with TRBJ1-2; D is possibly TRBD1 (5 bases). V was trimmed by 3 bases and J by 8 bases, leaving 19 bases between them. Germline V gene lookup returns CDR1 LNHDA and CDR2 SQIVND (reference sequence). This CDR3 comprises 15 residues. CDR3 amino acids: CASSIGTDLGGGYTF. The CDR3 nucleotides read TGTGCCAGTAGTATTGGGACCGATCTGGGAGGCGGCTACACCTTC.

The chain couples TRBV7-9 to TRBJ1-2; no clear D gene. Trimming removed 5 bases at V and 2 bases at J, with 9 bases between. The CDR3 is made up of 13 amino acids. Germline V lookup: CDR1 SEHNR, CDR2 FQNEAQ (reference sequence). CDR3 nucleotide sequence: TGTGCCAGCAGCATCCAGGCCAACTATGGCTACACCTTC. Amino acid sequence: CASSIQANYGYTF.

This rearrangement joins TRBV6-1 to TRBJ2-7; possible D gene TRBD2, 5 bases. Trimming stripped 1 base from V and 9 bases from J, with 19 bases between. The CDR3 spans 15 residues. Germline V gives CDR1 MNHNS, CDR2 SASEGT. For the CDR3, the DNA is TGTGCCAGCAGTGAAGTGACTCAAGCGGTTTGGGGGCAGTACTTC. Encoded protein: CASSEVTQAVWGQYF.

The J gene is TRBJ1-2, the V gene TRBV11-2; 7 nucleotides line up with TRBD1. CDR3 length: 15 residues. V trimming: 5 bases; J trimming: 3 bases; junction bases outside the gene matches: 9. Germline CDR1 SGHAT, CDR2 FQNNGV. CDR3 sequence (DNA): TGTGCCAGCAGCCTCGGGACAGCCGATTACTATGGCTACACCTTC. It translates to CASSLGTADYYGYTF. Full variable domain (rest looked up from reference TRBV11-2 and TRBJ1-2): EAGVAQSPRYKIIEKRQSVAFWCNPISGHATLYWYQQILGQGPKLLIQFQNNGVVDDSQLPKDRFSAERLKGVDSTLKIQPAKLEDSAVYLCASSLGTADYYGYTFGSGTRLTVV.

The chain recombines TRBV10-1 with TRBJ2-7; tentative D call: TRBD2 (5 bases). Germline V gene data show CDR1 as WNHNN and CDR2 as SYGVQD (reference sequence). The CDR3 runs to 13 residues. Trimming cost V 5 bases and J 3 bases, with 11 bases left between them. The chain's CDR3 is CASSSSGIYEQYF. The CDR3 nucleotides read TGCGCCAGCAGTTCGTCGGGGATCTACGAGCAGTACTTC.

The CDR3 DNA reads TGTGCCAGCAGCCCTACAGGGGGCGGTGAGCAGTTCTTC. It yields the protein CASSPTGGGEQFF. The genes are TRBV11-2 and TRBJ2-1; 9 bases are a match to TRBD1. This CDR3 contains 13 residues. V lost 5 bases and J lost 9; bases outside the gene matches: 5. Per the germline V gene, CDR1 is SGHAT and CDR2 is FQNNGV.

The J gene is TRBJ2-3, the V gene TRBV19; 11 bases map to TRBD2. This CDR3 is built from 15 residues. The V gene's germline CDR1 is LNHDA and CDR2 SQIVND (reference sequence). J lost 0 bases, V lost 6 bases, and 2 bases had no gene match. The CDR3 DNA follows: TGTGCCAGTAGGCTAGCGGGGGGTAGCACAGATACGCAGTATTTT. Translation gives CASRLAGGSTDTQYF.